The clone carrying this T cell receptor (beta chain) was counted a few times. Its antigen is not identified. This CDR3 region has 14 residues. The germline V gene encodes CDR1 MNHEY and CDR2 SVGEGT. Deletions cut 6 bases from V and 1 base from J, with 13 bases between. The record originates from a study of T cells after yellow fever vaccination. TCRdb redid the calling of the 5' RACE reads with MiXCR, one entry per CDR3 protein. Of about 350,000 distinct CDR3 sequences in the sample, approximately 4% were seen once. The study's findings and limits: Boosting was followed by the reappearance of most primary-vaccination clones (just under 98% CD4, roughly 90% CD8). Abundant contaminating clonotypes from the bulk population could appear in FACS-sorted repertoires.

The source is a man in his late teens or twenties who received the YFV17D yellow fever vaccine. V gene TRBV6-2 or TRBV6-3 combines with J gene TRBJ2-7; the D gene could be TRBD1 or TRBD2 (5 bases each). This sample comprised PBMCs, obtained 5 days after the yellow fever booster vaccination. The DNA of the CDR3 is TGTGCCAGCAGGGGAGACAGACTATCCTACGAGCAGTACGTC. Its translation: CASRGDRLSYEQYV.